The 30 T cell receptor beta chains below all came from one sample that was sequenced in a study of T cell responses to AZD1222 COVID-19 vaccine. This table comes from immunoSEQ multiplex PCR, and its TCRdb copy is limited to in-frame clones, with some not included. The sample yields 60,000 to 70,000 clones, 65% to 90% seen once. Sequencing used peripheral blood, obtained on day 0 of AZD1222 vaccination. All receptors come from an adult in good health.

This chain uses TRBV3-1 (or the pseudogene TRBV3-2) with TRBJ1-1, with a tentative D call TRBD1 (6 bases). The CDR3 runs 16 residues. Germline loops: CDR1 LGHDT, CDR2 YNNKEL (reference sequence). V dropped 3 bases and J dropped 0 bases, with 14 bases sitting between them. The CDR3: CASSHTGRIMNTEAFF. The CDR3 nucleotides are TGTGCCAGCAGCCATACAGGGCGGATTATGAACACTGAAGCTTTCTTT.

The CDR3 here is CASSRAGGHNEQFF. The CDR3 DNA is TGCGCCAGCAGTCGGGCGGGGGGGCACAATGAGCAGTTCTTC. V usage is TRBV10-1 and J usage is TRBJ2-1, with 9 bases identical to TRBD2. V shed 5 bases and J 5 bases; nucleotides not matched to a gene: 4. Germline CDR1 and CDR2: WNHNN and SYGVQD (reference sequence). The CDR3 spans 14 residues.

The genes are TRBV5-1 and TRBJ2-3; tentative D call: TRBD2 (6 bases). This CDR3 contains 13 residues. Trimming took off 7 bases at V and 2 bases at J, with 11 bases between the two ends. Per germline, CDR1 SGHRS and CDR2 YFSETQ. CDR3 region: CASVSGDTDTQYF. CDR3 DNA: TGCGCCAGCGTCTCGGGGGACACAGATACGCAGTATTTT.

The chain is built from TRBV6-5 and TRBJ2-3, with D tentatively TRBD2 (6 bases). Germline V CDR1 and CDR2: MNHEY, SVGAGI. The CDR3 has 16 amino acids. V lost 0 bases and J lost 6, with 16 bases in between. The CDR3, as DNA: TGTGCCAGCAGTTACTCGAGCGGCGGGGAGGTGGATACGCAGTATTTT. Translated: CASSYSSGGEVDTQYF.

This clone has more than one count but fewer than ten. The chain carries TRBV5-5 and TRBJ2-7; tentatively, D is TRBD1 (5 bases). Germline values: CDR1 SGHKS, CDR2 YYEKEE (reference sequence). V dropped 0 bases and J dropped 0 bases, with 7 bases sitting between them. The CDR3 spans 14 residues. The CDR3 protein is CASSLEGASYEQYF. The CDR3 bases are TGTGCCAGCAGCTTGGAAGGGGCCTCCTACGAGCAGTACTTC.

The chain combines TRBV3-1 (or the pseudogene TRBV3-2) with TRBJ1-6; D possibly corresponds to TRBD1 (5 bases). Germline CDR1 LGHDT, CDR2 YNNKEL (reference sequence). Trimming left V 3 bases short and J 6 bases short, with 6 bases between. The CDR3 totals 13 residues. Written as DNA, the CDR3 is TGTGCCAGCAGCCAGGGACGTAATTCACCCCTCCACTTT. It translates to CASSQGRNSPLHF.

This clone has only one observation. The chain employs TRBV6-2 or TRBV6-3 and TRBJ1-2; weak D call: TRBD1 (5 bases). Trimming stripped 1 base from V and 1 base from J, with 13 bases between. Germline V gene lookup returns CDR1 MNHEY and CDR2 SVGEGT. The CDR3 is 16 amino acids. As DNA, the CDR3 is TGTGCCAGCAGTTACTTTCCGGGACGAGATAACTATGGCTACACCTTC. It yields the protein CASSYFPGRDNYGYTF.

In this sample, this clone turned up a few times. This sequence joins TRBV28 and TRBJ1-2; TRBD1 aligns across 8 bases. CDR1 is MDHEN, CDR2 SYDVKM, per germline. Trimming removed 3 bases from V and 7 bases from J; junction bases left unmatched: 4. This CDR3 has 13 amino acids. CDR3 residues: CASSFTQGGGYTF. The CDR3 coding sequence is TGTGCCAGCAGTTTTACACAGGGGGGTGGCTACACCTTC.

The rearrangement joins TRBV5-4 to TRBJ1-2, with D tentatively TRBD1 (6 bases). V lost 1 base, J lost 6 bases, and 19 bases lay in between. Germline V gives CDR1 SGHNT, CDR2 YYREEE (reference sequence). The CDR3 spans 16 residues. CDR3 bases: TGTGCCAGCAGCTTGTGGTCCCGGGACAAGGTCGATGGCTACACCTTC. Its translation is CASSLWSRDKVDGYTF.

The V gene is TRBV7-9, the J gene TRBJ2-7; D is perhaps TRBD1 (5 bases). Trimming took 5 bases from V and 4 from J, leaving 18 bases between them. The CDR3 length is 15 residues. Germline V lookup: CDR1 SEHNR, CDR2 FQNEAQ (reference sequence). CDR3 bases: TGTGCCAGCAGCGTCCAGGGCCCCAGTAGATACGAGCAGTACTTC. It yields the protein CASSVQGPSRYEQYF.

The chain recombines TRBV5-1 with TRBJ2-5; no reliable D call. V was cut by 4 bases and J by 2 bases, with 12 bases left in between. CDR3 length equals 14 residues. Germline CDR1 reads SGHRS; CDR2 reads YFSETQ. The CDR3 DNA reads TGCGCCAGCAGCCTGTCGACGGATCAAGAGACCCAGTACTTC. Translation: CASSLSTDQETQYF. Variable domain in full (rest from reference TRBV5-1 and TRBJ2-5): KAGVTQTPRYLIKTRGQQVTLSCSPISGHRSVSWYQQTPGQGLQFLFEYFSETQRNKGNFPGRFSGRQFSNSRSEMNVSTLELGDSALYLCASSLSTDQETQYFGPGTRLLVL.

This clone was seen only once. This chain joins TRBV27 and TRBJ2-7; 8 bases map to TRBD2. This CDR3 has 13 residues. Germline V gene data show CDR1 as MNHEY and CDR2 as SMNVEV (reference sequence). The V and J ends lost 2 bases and 3 bases, in that order; junction bases with no gene match: 0. The DNA for the CDR3 is TGTGCCAGCAGTTTAGCGGGGGGCTACGAGCAGTACTTC. It is translated as CASSLAGGYEQYF.

The chain is built from TRBV11-3 and TRBJ2-3; 7 nucleotides match TRBD1. J gave up 3 bases and V 3 bases, and 6 bases lay outside the gene matches. In germline, CDR1 is SGHNT, CDR2 YENEEA. The CDR3 loop spans 15 amino acids. This chain's CDR3 is CASSFQGVRTDTQYF. For the CDR3, the DNA is TGTGCCAGCAGCTTCCAGGGGGTTCGTACAGATACGCAGTATTTT.

The rearrangement uses TRBV30 and TRBJ2-7; the match to TRBD2 covers 10 bases. CDR3 length equals 15 residues. From germline, CDR1 is GTSNPN and CDR2 SVGIG (reference sequence). Losses at the gene ends were 2 bases for V and 3 bases for J; bases not matched to a gene: 7. The DNA for the CDR3 is TGTGCCTGGAGTAGACACCTAGCGGGAGTCTACGAGCAGTACTTC. This sequence encodes CAWSRHLAGVYEQYF.

In this sample, this clone turned up once. V usage is TRBV5-1 and J usage is TRBJ1-5, with D maybe TRBD1 (6 bases). The CDR3 contains 17 residues. Trimming stripped 4 bases from V and 0 bases from J, with 17 bases between. CDR1 and CDR2 from the germline V gene are SGHRS and YFSETQ. DNA of the CDR3: TGCGCCAGCAGCCAGACATTGGACAGCTATAGCAATCAGCCCCAGCATTTT. Protein: CASSQTLDSYSNQPQHF.

The chain couples TRBV29-1 to TRBJ1-2; tentative D call: TRBD1 (6 bases). The CDR3 extends over 12 amino acids. V was pared by 5 bases and J by 7 bases, with 14 bases between. Germline CDR1 SQVTM, CDR2 ANQGSEA. This CDR3 is CSVLQGMGGYTF. The CDR3 DNA reads TGCAGCGTTTTACAGGGAATGGGTGGCTACACCTTC.

The V call is TRBV5-6, the J call TRBJ1-5; 9 bases align to TRBD1. With 2 bases clipped from V and 7 bases from J, the junction kept 10 bases outside the gene matches. Per the germline V gene, CDR1 is SGHDT and CDR2 is YYEEEE. The CDR3 length is 16 residues. The CDR3 DNA follows: TGTGCCAGCAGCTTCTCGTACAGGGGGCTGGGGCAGCCCCAGCATTTT. Protein: CASSFSYRGLGQPQHF.

The rearrangement joins TRBV2 to TRBJ1-2; D may be TRBD1 (6 bases). The CDR3 extends over 14 amino acids. V lost 2 bases and J 8 bases, leaving 15 bases between the germline ends. In germline, CDR1 is SNHLY, CDR2 FYNNEI. CDR3 sequence reads: CASSERLTGFGYTF. Written as DNA, the CDR3 is TGTGCCAGCAGTGAACGATTGACAGGATTCGGCTACACCTTC. The whole variable domain, filled in from reference TRBV2 and TRBJ1-2, reads EPEVTQTPSHQVTQMGQEVILRCVPISNHLYFYWYRQILGQKVEFLVSFYNNEISEKSEIFDDQFSVERPDGSNFTLKIRSTKLEDSAMYFCASSERLTGFGYTFGSGTRLTVV.

V is TRBV10-2 and J is TRBJ2-7; 9 bases align to TRBD2. The CDR3 has 14 amino acids. V was clipped by 7 bases and J by 3 bases; unmatched bases: 7. The germline CDR1 and CDR2 sequences are WSHSY and SAAADI. The CDR3 DNA reads TGCGCCAGCAATCCGAGCGGGGGGAACTACGAGCAGTACTTC. It encodes CASNPSGGNYEQYF.

This rearrangement joins TRBV6-6 to TRBJ1-2, with 7 bases aligning to TRBD1. The CDR3 is 13 amino acids. CDR1 and CDR2 from the germline V gene are MNHNY and SVGAGI (reference sequence). The V and J ends lost 5 bases and 10 bases, in that order; junction bases with no gene match: 10. The CDR3 DNA reads TGTGCCAGCAGTCCACCAGACAGGGTCGACTACACCTTC. Protein sequence: CASSPPDRVDYTF.

The V and J genes are TRBV9 and TRBJ2-3; D may be TRBD2 (6 bases). This CDR3 comprises 18 residues. Germline-derived CDR1 and CDR2 are SGDLS and YYNGEE. The V gene lost 0 bases and the J gene lost 0 bases, with 17 bases spanning the gap. CDR3 region: CASSVEETGVPSTDTQYF. DNA for the CDR3: TGTGCCAGCAGCGTAGAGGAAACGGGGGTCCCTAGCACAGATACGCAGTATTTT.

This clone has just one count. V and J are TRBV16 and TRBJ1-1; D is uncertain. Looked up from germline, CDR1 is KGHSY and CDR2 is FQNENV. This CDR3 comprises 17 residues. V lost 0 bases, J lost 4 bases, and 18 bases lay in between. The CDR3 nucleotides read TGTGCCAGCAGCCAATCATTGGGCGCCGGGAAGGGCACTGAAGCTTTCTTT. It encodes CASSQSLGAGKGTEAFF.

This chain connects TRBV7-8 to TRBJ1-2; 7 bases align to TRBD1. The CDR3 is made up of 15 amino acids. Germline loops: CDR1 SGHVS, CDR2 FQNEAQ. V lost 1 base, J lost 5 bases, and 7 bases stayed unmatched. This CDR3 reads CASSLGEGGYYGYTF. The CDR3, as DNA: TGTGCCAGCAGCTTAGGAGAAGGGGGCTATTATGGCTACACCTTC. Full variable domain (remainder filled in from reference TRBV7-8 and TRBJ1-2): GAGVSQSPRYKVAKRGQDVALRCDPISGHVSLFWYQQALGQGPEFLTYFQNEAQLDKSGLPSDRFFAERPEGSVSTLKIQRTQQEDSAVYLCASSLGEGGYYGYTFGSGTRLTVV.

This clone was counted a few times. The chain couples TRBV6-5 to TRBJ2-2; D ambiguous. Germline V gene data show CDR1 as MNHEY and CDR2 as SVGAGI. V was pared by 5 bases and J by 4 bases, with 11 bases between. The CDR3 is made up of 14 amino acids. This CDR3 reads CASSRDGPTGELFF. The CDR3 DNA reads TGTGCCAGCAGTAGAGATGGGCCCACCGGGGAGCTGTTTTTT.

The chain employs TRBV6-5 and TRBJ2-5; the D is unclear. The CDR3 length is 10 residues. CDR1 is MNHEY, CDR2 SVGAGI, per germline. With 8 bases removed from V and 4 bases from J, the gap between germline ends came to 5 bases. The CDR3 region has the DNA TGTGCCAGCCTTCTAGAGACCCAGTACTTC. Amino acids: CASLLETQYF.

V gene TRBV5-1 combines with J gene TRBJ2-3; no definite D call. Per the germline V gene, CDR1 is SGHRS and CDR2 is YFSETQ. The V and J ends lost 0 bases and 1 base respectively, with 6 bases between them. The CDR3 has 14 residues. Written as DNA, the CDR3 is TGCGCCAGCAGCTTGGGTTCCCGCACAGATACGCAGTATTTT. Translation gives CASSLGSRTDTQYF. Looking up the rest from reference TRBV5-1 and TRBJ2-3 gives the full variable domain: KAGVTQTPRYLIKTRGQQVTLSCSPISGHRSVSWYQQTPGQGLQFLFEYFSETQRNKGNFPGRFSGRQFSNSRSEMNVSTLELGDSALYLCASSLGSRTDTQYFGPGTRLTVL.

About this clone itself: This specimen includes other DNA sequences encoding the same CDR3. The chain recombines TRBV19 with TRBJ2-7, with D maybe TRBD2 (5 bases). Germline values: CDR1 LNHDA, CDR2 SQIVND (reference sequence). V gave up 6 bases and J gave up 2 bases, with 8 bases separating them. This CDR3 is 12 amino acids long. For the CDR3, the DNA is TGTGCCAGTAGCCCCGGGGCCTACGAGCAGTACTTC. Its protein product is CASSPGAYEQYF.

The V and J genes are TRBV2 and TRBJ1-2; D may be TRBD1 (5 bases). This CDR3 comprises 15 residues. V was pared by 11 bases and J by 0 bases, with 19 bases between. Germline CDR1 and CDR2: SNHLY and FYNNEI. This CDR3 is CAGEGMDITNYGYTF. CDR3 DNA sequence: TGTGCCGGAGAGGGGATGGACATAACTAACTATGGCTACACCTTC.

This sequence joins TRBV9 and TRBJ1-4, with TRBD1 matching over 7 bases. The V and J ends lost 3 bases and 7 bases, in that order; junction bases with no gene match: 12. CDR1 is SGDLS, CDR2 YYNGEE, per germline. The length of the CDR3 is 16 residues. For the CDR3, the DNA is TGTGCCAGCAGCGCCCGGACAGGAACTAAGGGTGAAAAACTGTTTTTT. Translated, it gives CASSARTGTKGEKLFF.

CDR3 nucleotides: TGTGCCAGCAGCTTAGGGACGACCGGGGGGCCGGGGAGCAATCAGCCCCAGCATTTT. It encodes CASSLGTTGGPGSNQPQHF. The J gene is TRBJ1-5, the V gene TRBV7-9; D is perhaps TRBD1 (6 bases). CDR3 length: 19 amino acids. Looked up from germline, CDR1 is SEHNR and CDR2 is FQNEAQ (reference sequence). Trimming removed 1 base at V and 1 base at J, with 20 bases between.